This TCR beta chain stems from a study of T cell repertoires in cytomegalovirus infection. The overall study: CMV infection and matching HLA type were both indicated by public TCR beta signatures.

Trimming cost V 1 base and J 8 bases, with 11 bases left between them. Germline lookup yields CDR1 SGHDN and CDR2 FVKESK. The CDR3 extends over 13 amino acids. This clonotype was counted only a few times. TCRdb processed the reads anew with MiXCR; each CDR3 protein has one entry. Here the sample spans 500,000 or so distinct CDR3 sequences, more than 15% being singletons. The TCR sequence derives from a human donor in good health (CMV status not recorded). Some clones in this sample may be carry-over from other donors' samples. The sequencing sample was made of CD8+ T cells from PBMCs. The rearrangement links TRBV14 to TRBJ1-2; D is ambiguous. For the CDR3, the DNA is TGTGCCAGCAGCCAAGGAGGGCTGGGAGGCTACACCTTC. It codes for CASSQGGLGGYTF. Using reference TRBV14 and TRBJ1-2 for the parts outside the CDR3, the full variable domain is EAGVTQFPSHSVIEKGQTVTLRCDPISGHDNLYWYRRVMGKEIKFLLHFVKESKQDESGMPNNRFLAERTGGTYSTLKVQPAELEDSGVYFCASSQGGLGGYTFGSGTRLTVV.